Listed below are T cell receptor beta chains from one sample, sequenced in a study of T cells in Graves' hyperthyroidism and ophthalmopathy. TCRdb redid the calling of the multiplex PCR reads with MiXCR, one entry per CDR3 protein. The sample yields 400,000 to 600,000 distinct CDR3 sequences, less than 25% seen once. Sequencing used blood. These receptor sequences come from a man aged 18 to 35 with Graves' hyperthyroidism. Both conserved end residues are part of each CDR3. A D gene is named only where the DNA matches it firmly. Some rows mark clone size as missing; the rest say once, few, many or name a class of expanded clone.

j_gene	d_gene	v_gene	abundance	CDR3aa	CDR3nt
TRBJ1-6	TRBD1	TRBV12-3/TRBV12-4	-	CASSGTVRNSPLHF	TGTGCCAGCAGTGGGACAGTTCGAAATTCACCCCTCCACTTT
TRBJ2-2	-	TRBV28	-	CASGGGLSNTGELFF	TGTGCCAGCGGAGGGGGGCTTTCGAACACCGGGGAGCTGTTTTTT
TRBJ2-5	TRBD2	TRBV11-2	-	CASSRGLTSGMYQETQYF	TGTGCCAGCAGCCGAGGGTTGACTAGCGGGATGTACCAAGAGACCCAGTACTTC
TRBJ2-7	TRBD1	TRBV20-1	many	CSASRDRTYEQYF	TGCAGTGCTAGCCGGGACAGAACCTACGAGCAGTACTTC
TRBJ2-7	-	TRBV28	-	CASSLNGYGEQYF	TGTGCCAGCAGTTTAAATGGGTACGGCGAGCAGTACTTC
TRBJ2-4	-	TRBV30	-	CAWKGRTLGAKNIQYF	TGTGCCTGGAAAGGCCGGACCCTGGGAGCCAAAAACATTCAGTACTTC
TRBJ1-1	-	TRBV28	few	CASSVNTEACF	TGTGCCAGCAGTGTGAACACTGAAGCTTGCTTT
TRBJ1-1	TRBD1	TRBV6-1	many	CASRPRTGRYTEAFF	TGTGCCAGCAGACCCCGGACAGGGAGGTACACTGAAGCTTTCTTT
TRBJ1-1	-	TRBV5-1	many	CASSLVSGSTEAFF	TGCGCCAGCAGCTTGGTGTCAGGGAGTACTGAAGCTTTCTTT
TRBJ2-7	TRBD2	TRBV13	once	CASSFFTGGPSEQYF	TGTGCCAGCAGCTTCTTTACGGGAGGGCCGAGCGAGCAGTACTTC
TRBJ2-7	TRBD1	TRBV27	few	CASSHGDRVYEQYF	TGTGCCAGCAGCCATGGGGACAGGGTCTACGAGCAGTACTTC
TRBJ2-7	-	TRBV28	-	CASRPETGDYEQYF	TGTGCCAGCAGACCCGAGACAGGAGACTACGAGCAGTACTTC
TRBJ1-5	-	TRBV2	many	CASSSPRRSLEHF	TGTGCCAGCAGCTCGCCCCGGCGGAGTCTCGAGCATTTT
TRBJ2-7	TRBD2	TRBV7-8	many	CASSLYPTTSGAPGEQYF	TGTGCCAGCAGCTTATACCCAACGACTAGCGGGGCCCCGGGGGAGCAGTACTTC
TRBJ1-5	-	TRBV19	-	CASSIGGTDYQPQHF	TGTGCCAGTAGTATAGGTGGGACGGATTATCAGCCCCAGCATTTT
TRBJ1-5	-	TRBV28	once	CASRLGISQPQHF	TGTGCCAGCAGGTTGGGAATTAGTCAGCCCCAGCATTTT
TRBJ2-5	TRBD2	TRBV5-1	-	CASSFSSGQETQYF	TGCGCCAGCAGCTTCTCTAGCGGACAAGAGACCCAGTACTTC
TRBJ1-2	-	TRBV3-1	many	CASSPVGHYGYTF	TGTGCCAGCAGCCCGGTAGGCCACTATGGCTACACCTTC
TRBJ1-5	-	TRBV28	few	CASTLSGVPRGQHF	TGTGCCAGCACCCTTTCTGGGGTCCCGAGGGGCCAGCATTTT
TRBJ1-3	TRBD1	TRBV6-1	many	CASSTTGVGNTIYF	TGTGCCAGCAGTACGACAGGGGTTGGAAACACCATATATTTT
TRBJ2-7	-	TRBV27	few	CASSARGPAYEQYF	TGTGCCAGCAGTGCCAGGGGACCCGCCTACGAGCAGTACTTC
TRBJ1-3	TRBD1	TRBV12-3/TRBV12-4	-	CASSGDRANTIYF	TGTGCCAGCAGTGGGGACAGGGCAAACACCATATATTTT
TRBJ1-2	-	TRBV28	few	CASSSLRRASYGYTF	TGTGCCAGCAGTTCCCTCCGGCGGGCGAGCTATGGCTACACCTTC
TRBJ2-7	TRBD1	TRBV12-3/TRBV12-4	many	CASSTQTGKSLYEQYF	TGTGCCAGCAGTACCCAGACAGGGAAGAGTCTCTACGAGCAGTACTTC
TRBJ1-6	-	TRBV2	many	CASRPSGESSPLHF	TGTGCCAGCAGGCCCTCAGGGGAGAGTTCACCCCTCCACTTT
TRBJ2-7	-	TRBV15	many	CATSRVFALDEQYF	TGTGCCACCAGCAGAGTGTTTGCACTGGACGAGCAGTACTTC
TRBJ2-3	-	TRBV15	many	CATSRDPPGSTDTQYF	TGTGCCACCAGCAGAGACCCCCCGGGAAGCACAGATACGCAGTATTTT
TRBJ2-7	TRBD1	TRBV6-2/TRBV6-3	many	CASGHGQGYEQYF	TGTGCCAGCGGTCACGGACAGGGATACGAGCAGTACTTC
TRBJ2-3	TRBD2	TRBV12-3/TRBV12-4	-	CASSYKRGEVDTQYF	TGTGCCAGCAGTTATAAACGGGGGGAGGTGGATACGCAGTATTTT
TRBJ2-2	-	TRBV27	many	CASSEAGNTGELFF	TGTGCCAGCAGTGAGGCGGGGAACACCGGGGAGCTGTTTTTT
TRBJ1-2	-	TRBV6-2/TRBV6-3	many	CASNRAGGYTF	TGTGCCAGCAATCGAGCGGGTGGCTACACCTTC
TRBJ2-7	-	TRBV6-5	many	CASSSPGHPLGEQYF	TGTGCCAGCAGTTCCCCGGGACACCCCCTGGGCGAGCAGTACTTC
TRBJ1-1	-	TRBV6-1	many	CASSERTGANTEAFF	TGTGCCAGCAGTGAAAGAACAGGCGCGAACACTGAAGCTTTCTTT
TRBJ1-5	-	TRBV12-3/TRBV12-4	many	CASSRGGGELSNQPQHF	TGTGCCAGCAGCCGTGGAGGGGGTGAGCTTAGCAATCAGCCCCAGCATTTT
TRBJ1-2	-	TRBV12-5	many	CASGLAPTGLRGYTF	TGTGCTAGTGGTTTGGCGCCGACAGGTTTGAGGGGCTACACCTTC
TRBJ2-5	-	TRBV29-1	-	CSVILDSSHPLETQYF	TGCAGCGTTATACTGGACAGCTCTCATCCTCTAGAGACCCAGTACTTC
TRBJ1-5	-	TRBV6-1	many	CASSGTSIIQPQHF	TGTGCCAGCAGTGGTACGAGCATCATCCAGCCCCAGCATTTT
TRBJ1-4	TRBD1	TRBV19	few	CASSMGLSTGEKLFF	TGTGCCAGTAGTATGGGACTATCGACAGGGGAAAAACTGTTTTTT
TRBJ1-1	-	TRBV6-2/TRBV6-3	-	CASSFQGNTGAFF	TGTGCCAGCAGCTTTCAGGGGAACACTGGAGCTTTCTTT
TRBJ1-5	-	TRBV20-1	many	CSATGARSQPQHF	TGCAGTGCTACAGGGGCGCGAAGTCAGCCCCAGCATTTT